This entry lists 7 T cell receptor beta chains sequenced from one sample in a study of CD8 T cells in ankylosing spondylitis. Each CDR3 protein gets one entry after TCRdb re-called the 5' RACE reads with MiXCR. The data hold over 700,000 distinct CDR3 sequences, with under 20% observed a single time. No antigens are known for them. Findings of the study overall: Ankylosing spondylitis blood seemed to carry a telltale TCR beta motif made of several highly homologous variants.

Source material: blood, either unsorted or a sorted T cell fraction (not recorded which). The receptor source for this set is a male donor with ankylosing spondylitis.

This clonotype was counted a few times. The chain uses TRBV29-1 and TRBJ2-7; TRBD1 matches at 7 bases. V shed 4 bases and J 1 base; nucleotides not matched to a gene: 4. The CDR3 extends over 13 amino acids. The germline V gene encodes CDR1 SQVTM and CDR2 ANQGSEA. CDR3 protein: CSVGDSPSYEQYF. The CDR3, as DNA: TGCAGCGTTGGGGACAGCCCATCCTACGAGCAGTACTTC.

This chain joins TRBV7-9 and TRBJ2-7; D possibly uses TRBD1 or TRBD2 (5 bases each). This CDR3 is built from 13 residues. V lost 6 bases and J lost 6, with 15 bases in between. In germline, CDR1 is SEHNR, CDR2 FQNEAQ (reference sequence). The CDR3 DNA is TGTGCCAGCAGAGGGGTCGGGGATCCCGAGCAGTACTTC. Translation: CASRGVGDPEQYF.

This clonotype has a handful of counts. This sequence joins TRBV3-1 and TRBJ2-2; TRBD2 might be the D (5 bases). The CDR3 length is 14 residues. Germline CDR1 is LGHDT and CDR2 is YNNKEL (reference sequence). V was shortened by 2 bases and J by 4 bases, with 8 bases between the two germline ends. CDR3 loop: CASSQMAGTGELFF. The DNA for the CDR3 is TGTGCCAGCAGCCAAATGGCGGGCACCGGGGAGCTGTTTTTT.

This clonotype appeared a few times. The rearrangement uses TRBV4-1 and TRBJ1-1, with a weak D call TRBD1 (5 bases). The CDR3 has 14 amino acids. CDR1 and CDR2 (germline): MGHRA, YSYEKL. Between the trimmed V and J ends, which lost 0 bases and 5 bases, there was a span of 10 bases. The CDR3 DNA reads TGCGCCAGCAGCCAAGATTTGGCAGGGACTGAAGCTTTCTTT. This gives the protein CASSQDLAGTEAFF.

The sample holds a few counts of this clonotype. This chain connects TRBV10-3 to TRBJ1-3; a possible D gene is TRBD1 (6 bases). The V end lost 3 bases, the J end lost 2 bases, and 8 bases lay between the germline ends. The CDR3 consists of 14 residues. The germline V gene encodes CDR1 ENHRY and CDR2 SYGVKD. The CDR3 region is CAISEGGAGNTIYF. The DNA of the CDR3 is TGTGCCATCAGTGAAGGGGGAGCTGGAAACACCATATATTTT.

In this sample, this clonotype turned up a few times. The CDR3 nucleotides are TGTGCCAGCAGGGGGACAGGGGGCGGTCAGCCCCAGCATTTT. Its translation is CASRGTGGGQPQHF. The rearrangement joins TRBV27 to TRBJ1-5; 12 bases match TRBD1. The CDR3 contains 14 residues. Looked up from germline, CDR1 is MNHEY and CDR2 is SMNVEV (reference sequence). Trimming cost V 6 bases and J 6 bases; bases outside gene matches: 3.

This chain joins TRBV7-2 and TRBJ2-7, with D possibly called TRBD1 or TRBD2 (6 bases each). With 2 bases removed from V and 1 base from J, the gap between germline ends came to 18 bases. This CDR3 region has 17 residues. Germline CDR1 SGHTA, CDR2 FQGNSA. The CDR3 protein is CASSLRGRTSRSYEQYF. Written as DNA, the CDR3 is TGTGCCAGCAGCTTACGGGGGCGCACTAGTAGGTCCTACGAGCAGTACTTC.